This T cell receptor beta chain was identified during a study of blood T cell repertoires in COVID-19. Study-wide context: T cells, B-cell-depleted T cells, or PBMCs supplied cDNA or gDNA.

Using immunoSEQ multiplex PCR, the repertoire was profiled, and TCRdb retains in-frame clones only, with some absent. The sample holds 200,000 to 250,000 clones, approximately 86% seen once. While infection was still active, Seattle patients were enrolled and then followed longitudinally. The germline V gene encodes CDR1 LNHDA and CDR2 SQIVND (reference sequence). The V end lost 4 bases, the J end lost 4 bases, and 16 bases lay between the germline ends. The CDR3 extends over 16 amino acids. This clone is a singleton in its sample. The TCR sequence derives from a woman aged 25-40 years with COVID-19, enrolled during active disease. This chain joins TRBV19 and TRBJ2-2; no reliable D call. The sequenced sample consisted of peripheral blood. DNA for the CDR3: TGTGCCAGTAGTAGTTGGTCGGGTGTCACCACCGGGGAGCTGTTTTTT. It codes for CASSSWSGVTTGELFF.